The clone carrying this TCR beta chain was seen a handful of times. Its antigen is not known. The data were taken from a study of post-analysis software for immune sequencing data. Overall study context: Some patients lacked subtype; others had relapsing-remitting, secondary progressive or progressive-relapsing disease.

This CDR3 has 15 amino acids. The V gene end was trimmed by 2 bases and the J gene end by 5 bases; junction bases not matched to a gene: 6. Germline CDR1 ENHRY, CDR2 SYGVKD. Whole-study results and caveats: Patients used four to six TRBV segments, including TRBV5-6, TRBV5-1 and TRBV20-1, more often than controls. A significant reduction in normalized Chao1 diversity was observed in multiple sclerosis patients versus controls. Co-batched samples clustered tightly together by F measure.

cDNA libraries for TCR beta contained unique molecular identifiers. One entry per CDR3 protein results from TCRdb running MiXCR on the PCR reads. The table includes roughly 400,000 distinct CDR3 sequences, approximately 42% detected once. The sequenced sample consisted of blood. This TCR came from a girl aged 2 to 9 with multiple sclerosis. The V gene is TRBV10-3, the J gene TRBJ1-1; 9 nucleotides line up with TRBD1. This CDR3 is CAISEEQGARTEAFF. The CDR3 coding sequence is TGTGCCATCAGTGAGGAACAGGGGGCGCGGACTGAAGCTTTCTTT.